The rows below give T cell receptor beta chains drawn from one sample of a study of graft-versus-host responses after intestinal transplantation. These receptors' antigens are unknown. Clones were read by immunoSEQ multiplex PCR, and TCRdb kept only the in-frame ones, dropping some. The sample lists roughly 120,000 clones; over 85% were seen once. The sequencing used unstimulated CD4+ T cells sorted from spleen or lymph node cells, collected before transplant. The receptors were sampled from a human donor who was the organ donor for an intestinal transplant. Both conserved end residues are trimmed from each CDR3.

>TRBV7-9
ASSPRRGGGTEAF
>TRBV10-3
AISEQGDEQY
>TRBV25-1
ASSEIRDTDTQY
>TRBV13
ASSPWQGASTDTQY
>TRBV28
ASSLLTGGWGYT
>TRBV10-2
ASRTAGGPNEQF
>TRBV18
ASSPDLAAEPEQF
>TRBV30
AWKTSGSKTQY
>TRBV6-5
ASSYAGTETQY
>TRBV19
ASSIWAGLNTEAF
>TRBV7-9
ASSFADSAEAF
>TRBV7-2
ASSLWVGVGNTIY
>TRBV5-6
ASSSGTAKGYT
>TRBV6-1
ASSWEYSYEQY
>TRBV10-3
AINQGRGTEAF
>TRBV2
ASSKRTPTYEQY
>TRBV19
ASSITGARSEEQY
>TRBV11-2
ASSFGRENYGYT
>TRBV9
ASSVGGRYNEQF
>TRBV7-2
ASSRDAYYEQY
>TRBV7-9
ASSLAGSYNEQF
>TRBV19
ASSTEARENQPQH
>TRBV5-1
ASSLTDTQY
>TRBV10-3
AISPSDTEAF
>TRBV19
ASSINRHKETQY
>TRBV4-3
ASSQQGAEGEKLF
>TRBV6-5
ASISPAFLYEQY
>TRBV27
ASRRQGQADTQY
>TRBV6-6
ASSDRENNYGYT
>TRBV4-3
ASSHSPDGFYGYT
>TRBV10-3
ATNPGQAYNEQF
>TRBV18
ASSPGAQGNTIY
>TRBV2
ASTRQGAGEAF
>TRBV27
ASSREGQPQH
>TRBV15
ATSRDPAREQY
>TRBV27
ASSSSGQTNTEAF
>TRBV6-1
ASRPLGDPYEQY
>TRBV20-1
SAMTIYGYT
>TRBV4-1
ASSQDRGANTGELF
>TRBV9
ASSVAGLNTGELF
>TRBV28
ASSPGWGLPYEQY
>TRBV29-1
SVDNKRVMEQF
>TRBV9
ASSVDGRAYEQY
>TRBV5-1
ASSPDRESQY
>TRBV10-1
ASSEDRASYEQY
>TRBV7-2
ASSILAFGPPDTQY
>TRBV4-2
ASSQDLTGKAKNIQY
>TRBV28
ASSLFPGSYNSPLH
>TRBV7-2
ASSRPGNSGNTIY
>TRBV20-1
SANRDYEQY
>TRBV18
ASSPQGDITI
>TRBV19
ASSIARGGAGELF
>TRBV11-2
ASSFSGSTDTQY
>TRBV28
ASSLRGGPGANVLT
>TRBV9
ASSVAGQGSQY
>TRBV27
ASSPFGQFGGGEQY
>TRBV28
ASRPAGDSTDTQY